A single T cell receptor beta chain is shown here with its context. Its antigen is currently unknown. J lost 4 bases, V lost 5 bases, and 9 bases had no gene match. The CDR3 extends over 15 amino acids. Germline V lookup: CDR1 MNHEY, CDR2 SMNVEV (reference sequence). This sample was taken from a study of cytomegalovirus exposure and HLA in healthy donors. PCR employed 60 Vbeta and 13 Jbeta primers. Assay: immunoSEQ multiplex PCR; the TCRdb copy retains only in-frame clones and omits some. The sample has about 190,000 clones, 81% seen once. Points from the study as a whole: Most TCR sequences proved rare, with some public TCRs found in many donors. Associated with HLA alleles at 0.05 false discovery rate in a later analysis were 15,000 to 20,000 TCR beta sequences. A later analysis, which compared TCR beta chains of equal frequency, found the HLA-associated ones more clonally expanded. TCR beta sequences reportedly predicted the HLA-A and HLA-B alleles of most subjects accurately.

The sequence came from a man aged 45-60 years in good health and CMV-seronegative. Sequenced: PBMCs. The chain combines TRBV27 with TRBJ1-2, with 8 bases aligning to TRBD1. This CDR3 reads CASSPEGQGLYGYTF. As DNA, the CDR3 is TGTGCCAGCAGTCCCGAAGGACAGGGACTCTATGGCTACACCTTC.